The 31 T cell receptor beta chains below were found in one sample sequenced in a study of cytomegalovirus exposure and HLA in healthy donors (TCRdb year 2017). Libraries were prepared through the immunoSEQ multiplex PCR assay. For the multiplex PCR, a mixture combining 60 forward primers for TCR Vbeta segments and 13 reverse primers for TCR Jbeta segments was used. Here the immuneACCESS table is served through TCRdb, limited to in-frame sequences with V and J called. Missing clones are a known gap in these copies; in checked studies unresolved V genes cover under half, and the rest lacks a known reason. Here the sample has fewer than 110,000 clones; around 76% occur a single time. About 9.4% of the sample is in the top ten clones. Sequencing input: PBMCs. The receptors come from a woman between 18 and 29 years old in good health and CMV-seropositive.

V and J are TRBV28 and TRBJ1-2; TRBD1 agrees at 7 bases. Trimming removed 1 base from V and 2 bases from J; junction bases left unmatched: 4. From germline, CDR1 is MDHEN and CDR2 SYDVKM. The length of the CDR3 is 15 residues. For the CDR3, the DNA is TGTGCCAGCAGTTTATTTGACAGGGACAACTATGGCTACACCTTC. Translating gives CASSLFDRDNYGYTF.

V is TRBV9 and J is TRBJ1-1; D gene uncertain. Germline CDR1 reads SGDLS; CDR2 reads YYNGEE. The V gene lost 0 bases and the J gene lost 4 bases, with 10 bases spanning the gap. The CDR3 has 14 residues. For the CDR3, the DNA is TGTGCCAGCAGCGTAGCTCGGGGAGGCACTGAAGCTTTCTTT. Translated, it gives CASSVARGGTEAFF.

The V call is TRBV2, the J call TRBJ1-5; no firm D call. The CDR3 runs to 15 residues. CDR1 and CDR2 (germline): SNHLY, FYNNEI. The V end lost 7 bases, the J end lost 3 bases, and 16 bases lay between the germline ends. The CDR3: CASNFGQSHNQPQHF. The CDR3, as DNA: TGTGCCAGCAATTTTGGGCAGAGCCACAATCAGCCCCAGCATTTT.

This chain uses TRBV7-8 with TRBJ2-7, with D maybe TRBD2 (6 bases). The CDR3 contains 16 residues. In germline, CDR1 is SGHVS, CDR2 FQNEAQ. The V gene lost 1 base and the J gene lost 0 bases, with 13 bases spanning the gap. CDR3 DNA sequence: TGTGCCAGCAGCTTAGTAAGGGCGGGGAACTCCTACGAGCAGTACTTC. Translating gives CASSLVRAGNSYEQYF.

The gene calls are TRBV11-3 and TRBJ2-1; D perhaps matches TRBD2 (6 bases). The CDR3 is 12 amino acids. V was shortened by 1 base and J by 9 bases, with 7 bases between the two germline ends. Germline V gene sequence: CDR1 SGHNT, CDR2 YENEEA. CDR3 in amino acids: CASSLGRGEQFF. DNA of the CDR3: TGTGCCAGCAGCTTAGGGAGGGGTGAGCAGTTCTTC.

This chain uses TRBV14 with TRBJ2-7; 8 bases are shared with TRBD1. Germline trimming cut 1 base from V and 3 bases from J; bases unmatched to any gene: 8. Germline CDR1 reads SGHDN; CDR2 reads FVKESK. The CDR3 is made up of 16 amino acids. CDR3 nucleotide sequence: TGTGCCAGCAGCCAAGTTGGTGGACAGGGCAACTACGAGCAGTACTTC. Its translation is CASSQVGGQGNYEQYF.

This chain joins TRBV4-1 and TRBJ1-2; unclear D gene. The CDR3 contains 15 residues. CDR1 MGHRA and CDR2 YSYEKL come from the germline V gene. The V and J ends lost 0 bases and 5 bases respectively, with 13 bases between them. The CDR3 sequence is CASSQDPVPRYGYTF. DNA for the CDR3: TGCGCCAGCAGCCAAGATCCGGTCCCTCGATATGGCTACACCTTC.

The genes are TRBV2 and TRBJ1-1; 7 nucleotides line up with TRBD1. This CDR3 contains 10 residues. V gave up 6 bases and J gave up 12 bases; unmatched junction bases: 4. The germline V gene has CDR1 SNHLY and CDR2 FYNNEI. CDR3 coding DNA: TGTGCCAGCAGGGGGGACAGAACTTTCTTT. This sequence encodes CASRGDRTFF.

This chain connects TRBV7-9 to TRBJ2-2; 7 bases are a match to TRBD1. Trimming removed 8 bases from V and 1 base from J; junction bases left unmatched: 4. Germline V gene sequence: CDR1 SEHNR, CDR2 FQNEAQ (reference sequence). This CDR3 is built from 14 residues. The CDR3: CASPHRGNTGELFF. The CDR3 DNA reads as TGTGCCAGCCCCCACAGGGGGAACACCGGGGAGCTGTTTTTT.

This clone was counted only a few times. This sequence joins TRBV30 and TRBJ2-7, with 10 nucleotides matching TRBD2. The CDR3 totals 13 residues. Germline-derived CDR1 and CDR2 are GTSNPN and SVGIG (reference sequence). J lost 3 bases, V lost 5 bases, and 4 bases had no gene match. CDR3 region: CAWGTSEHYEQYF. CDR3 nucleotide sequence: TGTGCCTGGGGGACTAGCGAACACTACGAGCAGTACTTC.

This chain uses TRBV5-6 with TRBJ2-6; the D gene is possibly TRBD1 (5 bases). Deletions cut 2 bases from V and 1 base from J, with 16 bases between. Germline CDR1 and CDR2: SGHDT and YYEEEE. The length of the CDR3 is 18 residues. The CDR3 protein is CASSFYRLGGSGANVLTF. CDR3 nucleotides: TGTGCCAGCAGCTTCTACAGGCTCGGTGGGTCTGGGGCCAACGTCCTGACTTTC.

This chain's CDR3 is CASSFEGGFSSYEQYF. In DNA, the CDR3 is TGTGCCAGCAGCTTCGAGGGAGGATTTAGTTCCTACGAGCAGTACTTC. The genes are TRBV11-2 and TRBJ2-7; a weak D match, TRBD2 (6 bases). Trimming left V 3 bases short and J 1 base short, with 16 bases between. Germline V lookup: CDR1 SGHAT, CDR2 FQNNGV. The CDR3 length is 16 residues. Using reference TRBV11-2 and TRBJ2-7 for the parts outside the CDR3, the full variable domain is EAGVAQSPRYKIIEKRQSVAFWCNPISGHATLYWYQQILGQGPKLLIQFQNNGVVDDSQLPKDRFSAERLKGVDSTLKIQPAKLEDSAVYLCASSFEGGFSSYEQYFGPGTRLTVT.

This clone was seen only a few times. This chain uses TRBV11-3 with TRBJ1-1; 7 bases are shared with TRBD1. V lost 5 bases and J lost 10; bases outside the gene matches: 13. The CDR3 is 14 residues long. The germline CDR1 and CDR2 sequences are SGHNT and YENEEA. CDR3 bases: TGTGCCAGCAGCCCAACGCAGAGGGGGCTAGGAGCTTTCTTT. This translates into CASSPTQRGLGAFF.

The chain joins TRBV19 to TRBJ1-5, with 10 bases matching TRBD1. Looked up from germline, CDR1 is LNHDA and CDR2 is SQIVND (reference sequence). Trimming removed 6 bases from V and 4 bases from J; junction bases left unmatched: 9. The CDR3 runs to 16 residues. DNA for the CDR3: TGTGCCAGTAGGACCCCGGGACAGGGGACAAATCAGCCCCAGCATTTT. The encoded protein is CASRTPGQGTNQPQHF.

Turning to this clone: The junction and the germline gene differ at one end; a read error may be behind it. The chain is built from TRBV29-1 and TRBJ2-7; 11 nucleotides line up with TRBD1. The CDR3 has 16 residues. Germline V lookup: CDR1 SQVTM, CDR2 ANQGSEA. CDR3 nucleotides: TGCAGCGTTGAAGATTGGGGGACAGGGGGGGAGCACGAACAGTACTTC. It translates to CSVEDWGTGGEHEQYF.

V gene TRBV9 combines with J gene TRBJ2-7, with D possibly matching TRBD1 (5 bases). The CDR3 length is 13 residues. In germline, CDR1 is SGDLS, CDR2 YYNGEE. Deletions cut 7 bases from V and 0 bases from J, with 11 bases between. CDR3 in DNA: TGTGCCAGCTCAGGGCTAAGCTCCTACGAGCAGTACTTC. Protein sequence: CASSGLSSYEQYF.

The CDR3 sequence is CATSRGGPGANVLTF. In nucleotides, the CDR3 is TGTGCCACCAGCAGAGGGGGCCCTGGGGCCAACGTCCTGACTTTC. This chain connects TRBV15 to TRBJ2-6, with a tentative D call TRBD1 (5 bases). V was clipped by 1 base and J by 2 bases, with 6 bases between them. This CDR3 comprises 15 residues. The germline V gene encodes CDR1 LNHNV and CDR2 YYDKDF (reference sequence).

DNA of the CDR3: TGTGCCATCAGTGAGTCGGGTGGAGGGGAGACCCAGTACTTC. Protein product: CAISESGGGETQYF. The chain links TRBV10-3 to TRBJ2-5, with D possibly TRBD2 on 6 matching bases. V shed 0 bases and J shed 5 bases, with 10 bases lying between them. Looked up from germline, CDR1 is ENHRY and CDR2 is SYGVKD. The CDR3 extends over 14 amino acids.

The chain uses TRBV5-1 and TRBJ2-3, with 12 bases lining up with TRBD2. The CDR3 has 16 residues. Germline trimming cut 4 bases from V and 4 bases from J; bases unmatched to any gene: 7. Germline V gives CDR1 SGHRS, CDR2 YFSETQ. This chain's CDR3 is CASSHGLAGSSDTQYF. The CDR3 nucleotides read TGCGCCAGCAGCCACGGACTAGCGGGGTCTTCAGATACGCAGTATTTT. Full variable domain (outside the CDR3, taken from reference TRBV5-1 and TRBJ2-3): KAGVTQTPRYLIKTRGQQVTLSCSPISGHRSVSWYQQTPGQGLQFLFEYFSETQRNKGNFPGRFSGRQFSNSRSEMNVSTLELGDSALYLCASSHGLAGSSDTQYFGPGTRLTVL.

This chain connects TRBV4-1 to TRBJ1-6; 8 nucleotides match TRBD1. The germline CDR1 and CDR2 sequences are MGHRA and YSYEKL. This CDR3 comprises 16 residues. With 4 bases clipped from V and 9 bases from J, the junction kept 11 bases outside the gene matches. Here the CDR3 DNA reads TGCGCCAGCAGCCCCGGACAGGGAAGGAGGGGTTCACCCCTCCACTTT. Protein: CASSPGQGRRGSPLHF.

The chain couples TRBV7-9 to TRBJ2-1; D is undetermined. Germline CDR1 is SEHNR and CDR2 is FQNEAQ (reference sequence). V dropped 6 bases and J dropped 1 base, with 13 bases sitting between them. CDR3 length: 15 amino acids. The CDR3 bases are TGTGCCAGCAGACCCGACTCACGATCCTACAATGAGCAGTTCTTC. Its protein is CASRPDSRSYNEQFF.

V gene TRBV19 combines with J gene TRBJ2-2; 12 bases are a match to TRBD2. The V gene's germline CDR1 is LNHDA and CDR2 SQIVND (reference sequence). The V gene end was trimmed by 3 bases and the J gene end by 0 bases; junction bases not matched to a gene: 11. The CDR3 runs 20 residues. This CDR3 is CASSIRWLAGGSANTGELFF. The CDR3 DNA reads TGTGCCAGTAGTATTCGGTGGCTAGCGGGAGGGTCGGCGAACACCGGGGAGCTGTTTTTT.

By share of the sample, this clone is medium-sized. The chain couples TRBV10-2 to TRBJ2-1, with unresolved D. Per the germline V gene, CDR1 is WSHSY and CDR2 is SAAADI. The CDR3 consists of 11 residues. The V and J ends lost 10 bases and 6 bases respectively, with 10 bases between them. The CDR3 coding sequence is TGCGCCACCCACTGGTCCAATGAGCAGTTCTTC. Protein product: CATHWSNEQFF.

V and J are TRBV12-5 and TRBJ2-3, with TRBD2 matching 13 bases. This CDR3 has 14 residues. J gave up 6 bases and V 7 bases, and 4 bases lay outside the gene matches. CDR1 is LGHNT, CDR2 FRNRAP, per germline. Here the CDR3 DNA reads TGTGCTAGTGCCATGACTAGCGGGGGGGATACGCAGTATTTT. It yields the protein CASAMTSGGDTQYF. The whole variable domain, filled in from reference TRBV12-5 and TRBJ2-3, reads DARVTQTPRHKVTEMGQEVTMRCQPILGHNTVFWYRQTMMQGLELLAYFRNRAPLDDSGMPKDRFSAEMPDATLATLKIQPSEPRDSAVYFCASAMTSGGDTQYFGPGTRLTVL.

The genes are TRBV5-1 and TRBJ2-6; no clear D gene. In germline, CDR1 is SGHRS, CDR2 YFSETQ. The CDR3 length is 15 residues. Trimming pared 3 bases from V and 0 bases from J, leaving 7 bases between. DNA of the CDR3: TGCGCCAGCAGCTATACAGTCTCTGGGGCCAACGTCCTGACTTTC. Translation: CASSYTVSGANVLTF.

The genes are TRBV29-1 and TRBJ1-3, with D perhaps TRBD1 (6 bases). Per the germline V gene, CDR1 is SQVTM and CDR2 is ANQGSEA. V lost 3 bases, J lost 8 bases, and 11 bases lay in between. The CDR3 consists of 12 residues. The CDR3 is CSVDRGRDTIYF. CDR3 in DNA: TGCAGCGTTGACAGGGGACGAGACACCATATATTTT.

This chain joins TRBV19 and TRBJ2-3; D may be TRBD2 (6 bases). Germline V gives CDR1 LNHDA, CDR2 SQIVND (reference sequence). The germline V and J ends were trimmed by 5 bases and 6 bases, with 18 bases remaining between them. The CDR3 extends over 15 amino acids. CDR3: CASSSGLNRWDTQYF. The CDR3 DNA reads as TGTGCCAGTAGTTCGGGACTTAACCGGTGGGATACGCAGTATTTT. The whole variable domain, filled in from reference TRBV19 and TRBJ2-3, reads DGGITQSPKYLFRKEGQNVTLSCEQNLNHDAMYWYRQDPGQGLRLIYYSQIVNDFQKGDIAEGYSVSREKKESFPLTVTSAQKNPTAFYLCASSSGLNRWDTQYFGPGTRLTVL.

This clone was recorded only once. The chain recombines TRBV27 with TRBJ2-5; 8 bases line up with TRBD1. The CDR3 runs 12 residues. The junction had 7 bases not matched to a gene; V was cut back by 9 bases and J by 7 bases. Germline CDR1 is MNHEY and CDR2 is SMNVEV (reference sequence). The CDR3, as DNA: TGTGCCAGTCGCAGGGGGCAGGGGACCCAGTACTTC. The encoded protein is CASRRGQGTQYF.

This clone was recorded a few times. The chain links TRBV4-2 to TRBJ2-1; weak D call: TRBD2 (6 bases). The V end lost 0 bases, the J end lost 5 bases, and 14 bases lay between the germline ends. In germline, CDR1 is LGHNA, CDR2 YNFKEQ. The CDR3 is made up of 16 amino acids. The CDR3: CASSQDVLALNNEQFF. In DNA form, the CDR3 reads TGTGCCAGCAGCCAAGATGTCCTAGCGCTCAACAATGAGCAGTTCTTC.

The V gene is TRBV7-8, the J gene TRBJ2-1; 9 bases are a match to TRBD2. Germline trimming cut 5 bases from V and 9 bases from J; bases unmatched to any gene: 11. CDR3 size: 15 residues. In germline, CDR1 is SGHVS, CDR2 FQNEAQ. The CDR3 DNA is TGTGCCAGCAGCCAAAAGCGGGAGGTGCTTGGTGAGCAGTTCTTC. Protein sequence: CASSQKREVLGEQFF.

In regard to this clone: At one end, the junction sequence differs from germline, possibly due to a read error. The genes are TRBV29-1 and TRBJ1-2, with 9 bases lining up with TRBD1. Germline CDR1 SQVTM, CDR2 ANQGSEA. CDR3 length: 15 amino acids. The CDR3 spells CSVEDRTGVRYGYSF. CDR3 nucleotides: TGCAGCGTTGAAGATAGGACAGGGGTTCGCTATGGCTACTCCTTC.